This T cell receptor beta chain comes out of a study of T cell responses to AZD1222 COVID-19 vaccine. Study results and limitations: The CD4 TCRs associated with vaccination extended across spike and predominated at 160-218 and 743-854. Donor demographics were predominantly white British with a female majority; clonal diversity may be underestimated. Receipt of two AZD1222 doses was followed by a rise in Spike-specific TCR breadth and depth. Seropositive AZD1222 recipients at baseline numbered only five or six.

The data were produced by immunoSEQ multiplex PCR, yet TCRdb's version contains in-frame clones alone and is incomplete. There are fewer than 200,000 clones in the sample; approximately 93% occur only once, and less than 2% lies in the top ten. Trimming took off 3 bases at V and 4 bases at J, with 7 bases between the two ends. The germline CDR1 and CDR2 sequences are LNHDA and SQIVND (reference sequence). The CDR3 is 13 amino acids. Worth noting for this clone: Antigen unknown.

V gene TRBV19 combines with J gene TRBJ1-3; D unresolved. The sequence was collected from an adult who received the AZD1222 COVID-19 vaccine. Sequences were derived from peripheral blood, sampled 28 days after the second AZD1222 dose. The DNA of the CDR3 is TGTGCCAGTAGTATGGGAGCCGGAAACACCATATATTTT. Translation gives CASSMGAGNTIYF.